What follows are 18 T cell receptor beta chains derived from one specimen sequenced in a study of cytomegalovirus exposure and HLA in healthy donors (dated by TCRdb to 2016 to 2017). The library was built by means of the immunoSEQ multiplex PCR assay. The multiplex PCR relied on a mix of 60 forward primers for TCR Vbeta segments and 13 reverse primers for TCR Jbeta segments. Sourced from immuneACCESS, this table was stored by TCRdb with only in-frame sequences that have V and J called. A share of the clones is absent; for the studies checked, an unresolved V gene accounts for under half, and the remainder has no known explanation. This sample gives about 200,000 clones in total; around 79% of them show up just once. Together, the top ten hold approximately 0.39% of the sample. Sample: PBMCs. The origin of the receptors is a male donor in good health and CMV-seropositive.

V and J are TRBV15 and TRBJ1-2, with D possibly TRBD1 on 6 matching bases. Germline CDR1 reads LNHNV; CDR2 reads YYDKDF (reference sequence). The CDR3 length is 14 residues. V lost 4 bases, J lost 2 bases, and 11 bases lay in between. The CDR3 loop reads CATSTQQGNYGYTF. CDR3 coding DNA: TGTGCCACCAGCACCCAACAGGGAAACTATGGCTACACCTTC.

The table lists this clone with a count of one. This rearrangement joins TRBV7-6 to TRBJ2-1; D gene uncertain. V lost 2 bases and J 5 bases, leaving 10 bases between the germline ends. Germline V CDR1 and CDR2: SGHVS, FNYEAQ. The CDR3 has 14 residues. The CDR3 protein is CASSLILFDNEQFF. CDR3 in DNA: TGTGCCAGCAGCTTAATCCTTTTCGACAATGAGCAGTTCTTC.

CDR3 sequence (DNA): TGCGCCAGCAGCTTGGAGCGGGAGTTTGAGACCCAGTACTTC. Translated: CASSLEREFETQYF. The chain employs TRBV5-1 and TRBJ2-5, with 8 bases that match TRBD2. The junction had 3 bases not matched to a gene; V was cut back by 0 bases and J by 5 bases. The CDR3 contains 14 residues. CDR1 is SGHRS, CDR2 YFSETQ, per germline.

J is TRBJ2-7 and V is TRBV5-1; tentative D call: TRBD1 (5 bases). V shed 1 base and J shed 3 bases, with 8 bases lying between them. This CDR3 has 13 residues. Germline assignment: CDR1 SGHRS and CDR2 YFSETQ. In DNA form, the CDR3 reads TGCGCCAGCAGCTTGAGGGGAATCTACGAGCAGTACTTC. Translation gives CASSLRGIYEQYF.

The J gene is TRBJ2-3, the V gene TRBV11-1; tentative D call: TRBD2 (6 bases). The CDR3 sequence is 15 residues long. V was trimmed by 5 bases and J by 9 bases, leaving 21 bases between them. In germline, CDR1 is SGHAT, CDR2 FQDESV (reference sequence). Written as DNA, the CDR3 is TGTGCCAGCAGCGCGACTGGGACTGGTCCCTCGACGCAGTATTTT. Translating gives CASSATGTGPSTQYF.

The V call is TRBV11-1, the J call TRBJ2-5; the match to TRBD2 covers 7 bases. Trimming removed 5 bases from V and 4 bases from J; junction bases left unmatched: 16. The CDR3 spans 17 residues. Germline V gives CDR1 SGHAT, CDR2 FQDESV (reference sequence). For the CDR3, the DNA is TGTGCCAGCAGCCCTCGGACTAGACGATCCTTTCGAGAGACCCAGTACTTC. It encodes CASSPRTRRSFRETQYF.

The chain has TRBV9 and TRBJ1-6, with D perhaps matching TRBD1 (5 bases). Germline V gives CDR1 SGDLS, CDR2 YYNGEE. The CDR3 runs 15 residues. The V end lost 0 bases, the J end lost 9 bases, and 13 bases lay between the germline ends. The CDR3 DNA is TGTGCCAGCAGCGTAGCTCAAGGGGTGAGTTCACCCCTCCACTTT. Translation gives CASSVAQGVSSPLHF.

V gene TRBV5-1 combines with J gene TRBJ2-7; tentative D call: TRBD2 (5 bases). The V end lost 1 base, the J end lost 2 bases, and 19 bases lay between the germline ends. The CDR3 contains 17 residues. Germline V gene data show CDR1 as SGHRS and CDR2 as YFSETQ. For the CDR3, the DNA is TGCGCCAGCAGCTTGACCCTTTGGGAGAGGGTCCCCTACGAGCAGTACTTC. This encodes CASSLTLWERVPYEQYF. The full variable domain, its missing parts supplied by reference TRBV5-1 and TRBJ2-7, is KAGVTQTPRYLIKTRGQQVTLSCSPISGHRSVSWYQQTPGQGLQFLFEYFSETQRNKGNFPGRFSGRQFSNSRSEMNVSTLELGDSALYLCASSLTLWERVPYEQYFGPGTRLTVT.

This clone was observed once. The gene calls are TRBV7-3 and TRBJ2-2; D might be TRBD2 (6 bases). V shed 3 bases and J shed 3 bases, with 17 bases lying between them. The CDR3 has 17 residues. Per the germline V gene, CDR1 is SGHTA and CDR2 is FQGTGA. The CDR3, as DNA: TGTGCCAGCAGCTTTGTCGGGGGACCCCAGGACACCGGGGAGCTGTTTTTT. The encoded protein is CASSFVGGPQDTGELFF.

The chain joins TRBV5-6 to TRBJ1-1; 7 bases line up with TRBD1. Per germline, CDR1 SGHDT and CDR2 YYEEEE. The V segment lost 4 bases and the J segment 1 base; nucleotides outside the gene matches: 7. There are 15 residues in the CDR3. The CDR3 here is CASSPRTGANTEAFF. In nucleotides, the CDR3 is TGTGCCAGCAGCCCCCGGACAGGCGCGAACACTGAAGCTTTCTTT.

CDR3 sequence: CASSLEGVTNEKLFF. The CDR3 DNA is TGCGCCAGCAGCTTGGAGGGGGTGACTAATGAAAAACTGTTTTTT. The chain has TRBV5-1 and TRBJ1-4, with TRBD1 as a possible D gene (6 bases). The V gene lost 0 bases and the J gene lost 2 bases, with 8 bases spanning the gap. The length of the CDR3 is 15 residues. Germline CDR1 is SGHRS and CDR2 is YFSETQ.

In this sample, this clone turned up once. The rearrangement uses TRBV6-6 and TRBJ2-7, with D perhaps TRBD1 (6 bases). This CDR3 region has 12 residues. Germline loops: CDR1 MNHNY, CDR2 SVGAGI (reference sequence). V was clipped by 6 bases and J by 2 bases, with 8 bases between them. The CDR3 spells CASSRDTYEQYF. The CDR3 nucleotides read TGTGCCAGCAGCCGGGACACCTACGAGCAGTACTTC.

In its sample, this clone was seen a few times. This rearrangement joins TRBV6-5 to TRBJ2-5; D is perhaps TRBD1 (5 bases). Germline V gene data show CDR1 as MNHEY and CDR2 as SVGAGI. V lost 6 bases and J lost 5, with 10 bases in between. The CDR3 runs to 12 residues. The CDR3 region has the DNA TGTGCCAGCAGCACCCCAGGGGAGACCCAGTACTTC. It translates to CASSTPGETQYF.

This sequence joins TRBV2 and TRBJ2-7; 12 nucleotides agree with TRBD2. Germline V CDR1 and CDR2: SNHLY, FYNNEI. The CDR3 consists of 13 residues. The V gene end was trimmed by 6 bases and the J gene end by 6 bases; junction bases not matched to a gene: 3. CDR3 sequence reads: CASRASGGGEQYF. The CDR3 DNA follows: TGTGCCAGCAGGGCTAGCGGGGGGGGCGAGCAGTACTTC.

The rearrangement links TRBV27 to TRBJ2-1, with D perhaps matching TRBD2 (5 bases). Germline lookup yields CDR1 MNHEY and CDR2 SMNVEV (reference sequence). Trimming shortened V by 4 bases and J by 10 bases, and 8 bases separated the two germline ends. The CDR3 is made up of 11 amino acids. This CDR3 is CASSSWREQFF. The CDR3 nucleotides are TGTGCCAGCAGTTCCTGGAGGGAGCAGTTCTTC.

This clone was observed a single time. The rearrangement uses TRBV11-2 and TRBJ2-5; 11 bases are shared with TRBD2. The CDR3 runs 16 residues. V was pared by 4 bases and J by 2 bases, with 6 bases of the junction left unmatched. Germline-derived CDR1 and CDR2 are SGHAT and FQNNGV. CDR3 nucleotide sequence: TGTGCCAGCAGCTCGGGACTAGCGGAATTTCAAGAGACCCAGTACTTC. Translating gives CASSSGLAEFQETQYF.

This chain joins TRBV9 and TRBJ1-5, with a possible D match to TRBD1 (6 bases). Germline CDR1 reads SGDLS; CDR2 reads YYNGEE. CDR3 length: 16 residues. V was shortened by 2 bases and J by 3 bases, with 15 bases between the two germline ends. CDR3 amino acids: CASSVGGGGNNQPQHF. The CDR3 nucleotides are TGTGCCAGCAGCGTTGGAGGGGGGGGGAACAATCAGCCCCAGCATTTT. Full variable domain (rest looked up from reference TRBV9 and TRBJ1-5): DSGVTQTPKHLITATGQRVTLRCSPRSGDLSVYWYQQSLDQGLQFLIQYYNGEERAKGNILERFSAQQFPDLHSELNLSSLELGDSALYFCASSVGGGGNNQPQHFGDGTRLSIL.

J is TRBJ1-4 and V is TRBV18; tentatively, D is TRBD1 (5 bases). Deletions cut 3 bases from V and 4 bases from J, with 12 bases between. This CDR3 spans 15 amino acids. The germline CDR1 and CDR2 sequences are KGHSH and LQKENI. DNA of the CDR3: TGTGCCAGCTCACCTAGTATCGACAGTAATGAAAAACTGTTTTTT. Protein sequence: CASSPSIDSNEKLFF.